This note documents a single T cell receptor beta chain sequence. The clone's antigen remains unknown. No clone much larger than this one lies a single base away; base qualities are absent. The data are from a study of blood T cell repertoires in COVID-19 (dated by TCRdb to about 2020). Regarding the study in general: The collaborator samples originated in the United States, Italy and Spain and spanned the acute and convalescent phases of COVID-19. The material from the prospective study consisted of cDNA or gDNA derived from T cells, B-cell-depleted T cells, or PBMCs. Deeply sampled blood TCRbeta repertoires from subjects exposed to, actively infected with, or recovered from COVID-19 were included in the dataset. The repertoires were released in a freely available public database meant as a resource for research on the immune response to SARS-CoV-2. The samples were drawn from two sources: the first 160 participants of the ongoing ImmuneRACE study, and 1,000 to 1,500 subjects contributed by 6 global collaborators. Nearly every sample came with metadata listing a de-identified subject ID, COVID-19 status, age in years and sex. Where available, HLA class I and class II types were taken from metadata supplied by the sample provider and were not determined by assay-based typing. Here is what the overall study found, with its caveats: Clinical and demographic metadata were provided uncurated, with the amount varying by source and participant.

Taken from the germline V gene, the CDR1 and CDR2 loops are KGHSH and LQKENI. The CDR3 runs 14 amino acids, cysteine and phenylalanine included. Kept here is only the CDR3 DNA, which spans 42 bases and is read in frame from base 1. A distance of 7 bases separates the germline ends of V and J, which lose 1 base and 0 bases respectively. Each collaborating institution followed its own protocols to collect whole blood in K2EDTA tubes. For TCRbeta analysis, collaborator samples were shipped as frozen whole blood, as isolated PBMCs, or as DNA extracted from either sample type. TCRbeta CDR3 regions were amplified from genomic DNA by means of the immunoSEQ Assay, a bias-controlled multiplex PCR. Per the authors' processing: The number of nucleated cells in each sample was estimated from the amplification of reference gene primers within the assay. To quantify the absolute abundance of each unique TCRbeta CDR3 rearrangement, sequence reads were collapsed and filtered. Productive Simpson clonality was computed per sample as the square root of Simpson's diversity index over productive rearrangements. TCRdb provides this immuneACCESS table in a form limited to in-frame rearrangements. Some clones are lacking; in checked studies, under half of them reflect an unresolved V gene, and why the rest are absent is not known. V and J calls and clone size follow that table, whereas D and trimming were derived from the DNA. The table for this sample lists around 170,000 clones; approximately 90% of them were counted only once. About a quarter of the sample is held by the ten biggest clonotypes.

The chain couples TRBV18 to TRBJ2-7; TRBD1 is a possible D gene, resting on 5 matching bases. Sequencing was done on a sample of peripheral blood. The source of this sequence is a man in his 60s with acute or convalescent COVID-19. The DNA is TGTGCCAGCTCACCACTTGACAGCTCCTACGAGCAGTACTTC. Translation gives CASSPLDSSYEQYF. The full variable domain, completed from the reference TRBV18 and TRBJ2-7 proteins outside the CDR3, reads NAGVMQNPRHLVRRRGQEARLRCSPMKGHSHVYWYRQLPEEGLKFMVYLQKENIIDESGMPKERFSAEFPKEGPSILRIQQVVRGDSAAYFCASSPLDSSYEQYFGPGTRLTVT.